The entry below describes one T cell receptor (beta chain). The antigen it binds to is not known. No much larger clonotype is one base removed from it; base qualities were not supplied. This sample is drawn from a study of T cell responses to AZD1222 COVID-19 vaccine (dated by TCRdb to about 2021). Turning to the overall study: AZD1222 recipients whose second dose came at about 4 weeks and those whose second dose came at about 12 weeks were combined into one group, since spike-specific TCR depth and breadth did not differ between the two schedules. Trial participants were enrolled into age subgroups of 18-55, 56-69 and 70-plus years, which contained 148, 28 and 57 TCR-sequenced participants, respectively. TCR sequencing covered fewer than 250 trial participants: 200 to 220 given two doses of AZD1222 and around 26 given two doses of MenACWY control vaccine. General findings and caveats noted by the study authors: Vaccine-associated CD4 TCRs spanned the whole spike protein, with dominant responses in regions 160-218 and 743-854. Because no samples from the day 14 peak response were available, repertoires could be characterized only after the peak T cell response. The 56-69-year group was small, and its depth increase did not reach significance, likely because of low power. Epitopes outside the regions mutated in the B.1.351 and B.1.1.7 variants were reportedly recognized by nearly half of the unique spike-specific TCRs. Conclusions about previously exposed vaccinees were limited because only a handful of AZD1222 recipients were SARS-CoV-2 seropositive at baseline. Participants were mostly white British, with more females than males. The authors suggested clonal diversity may have been underestimated. After two AZD1222 doses, both the breadth and the depth of spike-specific TCRs were significantly higher than at day 0 and than in MenACWY recipients.

The CDR3 regions of human TCRbeta chains were analyzed by immunosequencing. From the authors' description of their analysis: Repertoire TCRs were matched against a reference library of SARS-CoV-2-specific TCRs generated with the MIRA antigen-specificity platform. Breadth was defined as the fraction of unique TCRs that were SARS-CoV-2-associated, and depth was defined as the fraction of total T cells that were SARS-CoV-2-associated. Using the MIRA data, each spike-specific TCR was mapped to the spike region that the TCR reacts to and placed in a CD4 or CD8 class. Log10-transformed breadth and depth values were compared by one-way ANOVA with Sidak's multiple comparisons tests. TCRdb's version of the immuneACCESS table is confined to in-frame rearrangements and falls short of the full clone set. An unresolved V gene accounts for under half of the shortfall where checked; the remainder is of unknown origin. V and J calls and clone size are given by that table; D and trimming were obtained from the DNA. The sample table shows 120,000 to 150,000 clones, and 91% are seen once. Of the sample, approximately 1.5% is held by the ten largest clones.

From the cysteine through the phenylalanine, the CDR3 covers 13 amino acids. Only the CDR3 part of the read is kept: 39 bases, read in frame from the first base. The time point label, as the study defines it: baseline before first vaccination. The vaccinee samples were drawn from two UK trials, COV001 and COV002, one of which was a single-blind randomized controlled phase 2/3 trial testing AZD1222 (ChAdOx1 nCoV-19) in healthy adults. For TCRbeta chain sequencing, PBMC samples from trial participants were taken at day 0 and at day 28 after the second dose. The material was peripheral blood, obtained on day 0 of AZD1222 vaccination. The TCR sequence derives from an adult in good health. The V and J genes are TRBV21-1 and TRBJ1-4. TRBV21-1 is noted as a pseudogene. The CDR3 in this case is CASPASTNEKLFF. In nucleotides, the sequence is TGTGCCAGCCCGGCGTCAACTAATGAAAAACTGTTTTTT.